Listed below are T cell receptor beta chains from one sample, sequenced in a study of blood T cell repertoires in COVID-19. Using immunoSEQ multiplex PCR, the repertoire was profiled, and TCRdb retains in-frame clones only, with some absent. The sample has approximately 70,000 clones, about 91% seen once; the top ten hold 5% to 7.5%. Sequenced: peripheral blood. These TCRs come from a woman aged 45-59 years with acute or convalescent COVID-19. CDR3s include the opening cysteine and the closing phenylalanine or tryptophan. A D gene is named only where the DNA matches it firmly. Some rows have no size entry. The others give once, few or many, or a class for an expanded clone.

TRBJ2-1 - TRBV24-1 TRBD2 TGTGCCACCAGTCCCGCACTAGCGGGCAATGAGCAGTTCTTC CATSPALAGNEQFF
TRBJ1-5 - TRBV5-6 TRBD1 TGTGCCAGCAGCTCCCGCGGACAGGGTGGAAGCAATCAGCCCCAGCATTTT CASSSRGQGGSNQPQHF
TRBJ2-7 - TRBV3-1/TRBV3-2 - TGTGCCAGCAGCCTCGTCAGCGGGCGCGAGCAGTACTTC CASSLVSGREQYF
TRBJ1-1 - TRBV6-1 - TGTGCCAGCAGTGAAGCGGTGAGAGGGTATCGAGCTTTCTTT CASSEAVRGYRAFF
TRBJ1-1 - TRBV19 TRBD1 TGTGCCAGCCGACAGGGGAGAAACACTGAAGCTTTCTTT CASRQGRNTEAFF
TRBJ2-5 - TRBV24-1 - TGTGCCACCAGTGACCCGGGACTGACGACGAGAAACTTC CATSDPGLTTRNF
TRBJ1-2 - TRBV11-2 TRBD1 TGTGCCAGCAGCTTAGAACGGACAGGGGGCTCTGGCTACACCTTC CASSLERTGGSGYTF
TRBJ1-6 - TRBV30 TRBD1 TGTGCCTGGAGTCTGACAGGGACCTATAATTCACCCCTCCACTTT CAWSLTGTYNSPLHF
TRBJ1-1 - TRBV5-4 TRBD1 TGTGCCAGCAGGGGACAGTCGAACACTGAAGCTTTCTTT CASRGQSNTEAFF
TRBJ2-7 - TRBV5-4 TRBD2 TGTGCCAGCAGCTTGGAAAGGACTAGAGACGAGCAGTACTTC CASSLERTRDEQYF
TRBJ1-1 - TRBV19 TRBD1 TGTGCCAGTAGTATAGATCAGGGGGCAAGGACTGAAGCTTTCTTT CASSIDQGARTEAFF
TRBJ1-1 - TRBV12-3/TRBV12-4 - TGTGCCAGCAGTGGAGGGGACCAAACTGAAGCTTTCTTT CASSGGDQTEAFF
TRBJ1-5 - TRBV9 - TGTGCCAGCAGCGTAGGGACAGTCAATCAGCCCCAGCATTTT CASSVGTVNQPQHF
TRBJ1-4 - TRBV5-6 - TGTGCCAGCAGCTTGCAAGTATACAGGAATGAAAAACTGTTTTTT CASSLQVYRNEKLFF
TRBJ2-3 - TRBV7-9 - TGTGCCAGCACCTTCTGGGGGCAGGTTTTTAACACAGATACGCAGTATTTT CASTFWGQVFNTDTQYF
TRBJ2-7 - TRBV7-2 TRBD1 TGTGCCAGCAGCCATGACAGGGGCGTCTACGAGCAGTACTTC CASSHDRGVYEQYF
TRBJ2-7 few TRBV19 - TGTGCCAGTAGTATCCAGGTGAGCTCCTACGAGCAGTACTTC CASSIQVSSYEQYF
TRBJ2-1 - TRBV5-4 - TGTGCCAGCAGCTCAACGACGGGGAGCTCCTACAATGAGCAGTTCTTC CASSSTTGSSYNEQFF
TRBJ1-6 - TRBV5-4 TRBD1 TGTGCCAGCAGCCTAGGGACAGGATCACGGTATTCACCCCTCCACTTT CASSLGTGSRYSPLHF
TRBJ1-5 once TRBV10-1 - TGCGCCAGCAGTGGAGCCCCCGGGAGCCGCTATAGCAATCAGCCCCAGCATTTT CASSGAPGSRYSNQPQHF
TRBJ2-2 - TRBV12-3/TRBV12-4 - TGTGCCAGCAGTTTCATTACCGGGGAGCTGTTTTTT CASSFITGELFF
TRBJ2-1 - TRBV6-5 - - CASSSSGLLYNEQFF
TRBJ1-2 - TRBV27 - TGTGCCAGCAGACCCGGGACACCCTATGGCTACACCTTC CASRPGTPYGYTF
TRBJ1-4 - TRBV19 - TGTGCCAGTAGCGCCAGAACTAATGAAAAACTGTTTTTT CASSARTNEKLFF
TRBJ2-7 - TRBV27 - TGTGCCAGCAGTTCCCAATTAGCTGGGAGGTCCTACGAGCAGTACTTC CASSSQLAGRSYEQYF